One and the same sample provided the 26 T cell receptor beta chains below, sequenced in a study of blood T cell repertoires in COVID-19. Data came from immunoSEQ multiplex PCR; TCRdb stores just in-frame clones and leaves some out. The sample has roughly 290,000 clones, 80% to 85% seen once. The sequenced material came from peripheral blood. Receptor source: a person between 65 and 80 years old with COVID-19, enrolled during active disease.

This clone was picked up one time. At one of its ends the junction is not consistent with the germline gene, which may arise from a read error. The chain couples TRBV3-1 (or the pseudogene TRBV3-2) to TRBJ2-4; TRBD2 matches at 8 bases. Germline values: CDR1 LGHDT, CDR2 YNNKEL (reference sequence). The CDR3 is 12 residues long. The CDR3 region has the DNA TGTGCCAGTCCCTTTTCACTCGGGACTAGAGGTTTC. This codes for CASPFSLGTRGF.

The chain uses TRBV9 and TRBJ2-3; 11 bases fit TRBD2. Looked up from germline, CDR1 is SGDLS and CDR2 is YYNGEE. With V trimmed by 3 bases and J by 8 bases, 8 bases remained unmatched. This CDR3 contains 15 residues. The CDR3 sequence is CASSGPTSGATTQYF. In DNA form, the CDR3 reads TGTGCCAGCAGCGGACCGACTAGCGGGGCCACTACGCAGTATTTT. Drawing the rest from reference TRBV9 and TRBJ2-3, the complete variable domain is DSGVTQTPKHLITATGQRVTLRCSPRSGDLSVYWYQQSLDQGLQFLIQYYNGEERAKGNILERFSAQQFPDLHSELNLSSLELGDSALYFCASSGPTSGATTQYFGPGTRLTVL.

This clone appeared once. The rearrangement uses TRBV9 and TRBJ1-6; D might be TRBD1 (6 bases). The CDR3 has 14 amino acids. V lost 0 bases, J lost 10 bases, and 11 bases lay in between. Germline V gives CDR1 SGDLS, CDR2 YYNGEE. In nucleotides, the CDR3 is TGTGCCAGCAGCGTAGAACAGGGAGAATCACCCCTCCACTTT. Its protein product is CASSVEQGESPLHF. The variable domain in full, completed from reference TRBV9 and TRBJ1-6, reads DSGVTQTPKHLITATGQRVTLRCSPRSGDLSVYWYQQSLDQGLQFLIQYYNGEERAKGNILERFSAQQFPDLHSELNLSSLELGDSALYFCASSVEQGESPLHFGNGTRLTVT.

V gene TRBV6-6 combines with J gene TRBJ2-7; a possible D gene is TRBD2 (6 bases). Trimming shortened V by 10 bases and J by 0 bases, and 22 bases separated the two germline ends. CDR1 and CDR2 (germline): MNHNY, SVGAGI (reference sequence). The CDR3 contains 16 residues. This CDR3 reads CATRGSSSAFSYEQYF. The DNA for the CDR3 is TGTGCCACCCGAGGTAGTTCTAGCGCCTTCTCCTACGAGCAGTACTTC.

The sample holds a few counts of this clone. The chain links TRBV7-2 to TRBJ1-6; no definite D call. The CDR3 spans 13 residues. The ends were cut back, 1 base at V and 14 bases at J, with 12 bases in the middle. Germline CDR1 and CDR2: SGHTA and FQGNSA. The CDR3 loop is CASSLVAGGTLHF. For the CDR3, the DNA is TGTGCCAGCAGCTTAGTGGCCGGCGGTACCCTCCACTTT. The full variable domain, with the rest looked up from reference TRBV7-2 and TRBJ1-6, is GAGVSQSPSNKVTEKGKDVELRCDPISGHTALYWYRQSLGQGLEFLIYFQGNSAPDKSGLPSDRFSAERTGGSVSTLTIQRTQQEDSAVYLCASSLVAGGTLHFGNGTRLTVT.

V and J are TRBV10-3 and TRBJ2-3; 8 bases align to TRBD2. Germline V gene data show CDR1 as ENHRY and CDR2 as SYGVKD. V was clipped by 10 bases and J by 6 bases; unmatched bases: 6. The CDR3 is made up of 12 amino acids. The CDR3 sequence is CANGTSLDTQYF. Written as DNA, the CDR3 is TGTGCCAACGGGACTAGTTTGGATACGCAGTATTTT.

This clone showed up just a few times. The rearrangement uses TRBV16 and TRBJ2-7; D is ambiguous. Germline V gene lookup returns CDR1 KGHSY and CDR2 FQNENV. The V and J ends lost 3 bases and 4 bases respectively, with 13 bases between them. The CDR3 is 14 residues long. This chain's CDR3 is CASSHSQRSYEQYF. The CDR3 DNA sequence: TGTGCCAGCAGCCATTCCCAGCGTTCGTACGAGCAGTACTTC.

J is TRBJ1-5 and V is TRBV28; D possibly corresponds to TRBD1 (5 bases). In germline, CDR1 is MDHEN, CDR2 SYDVKM. This CDR3 is built from 15 residues. The ends were cut back, 4 bases at V and 6 bases at J, with 16 bases in the middle. CDR3 residues: CASSWGGGRAQPQHF. CDR3 bases: TGTGCCAGCAGTTGGGGCGGGGGGAGAGCTCAGCCCCAGCATTTT.

This chain joins TRBV27 and TRBJ1-5; TRBD1 matches 8 bases. The germline gives CDR1 MNHEY, CDR2 SMNVEV (reference sequence). V trimming: 5 bases; J trimming: 8 bases; junction bases outside the gene matches: 14. This CDR3 contains 16 residues. The CDR3 region is CASSPDPTGEGEPQHF. The CDR3 DNA reads TGTGCCAGCAGTCCAGACCCGACAGGGGAGGGTGAGCCCCAGCATTTT.

The chain employs TRBV5-5 and TRBJ2-6, with 8 bases lining up with TRBD1. The CDR3 contains 17 residues. Per the germline V gene, CDR1 is SGHKS and CDR2 is YYEKEE (reference sequence). V dropped 2 bases and J dropped 0; count of bases not matched to a gene: 4. This CDR3 is CASSFDRGFSGANVLTF. The CDR3 DNA sequence: TGTGCCAGCAGCTTTGACAGGGGTTTCTCTGGGGCCAACGTCCTGACTTTC. The full variable domain, in which reference TRBV5-5 and TRBJ2-6 provide the parts outside the CDR3, is DAGVTQSPTHLIKTRGQQVTLRCSPISGHKSVSWYQQVLGQGPQFIFQYYEKEERGRGNFPDRFSARQFPNYSSELNVNALLLGDSALYLCASSFDRGFSGANVLTFGAGSRLTVL.

This chain uses TRBV5-1 with TRBJ2-7, with D tentatively TRBD2 (5 bases). V was trimmed by 1 base and J by 6 bases, leaving 11 bases between them. Per the germline V gene, CDR1 is SGHRS and CDR2 is YFSETQ. CDR3 length: 13 amino acids. CDR3 loop: CASSLLTSLEQYF. Here the CDR3 DNA reads TGCGCCAGCAGCTTGCTTACTAGTCTCGAGCAGTACTTC.

This clone was seen just once. J is TRBJ1-4 and V is TRBV27, with TRBD1 matching 7 bases. Germline V CDR1 and CDR2: MNHEY, SMNVEV (reference sequence). The CDR3 is 19 residues long. The junction had 26 bases not matched to a gene; V was cut back by 8 bases and J by 8 bases. CDR3 region: CASSLRPLQGQGRLEKLFF. CDR3 coding DNA: TGTGCCAGCTCTCTTCGGCCCTTACAGGGGCAGGGACGCTTAGAAAAACTGTTTTTT.

The chain combines TRBV7-6 with TRBJ2-5; D not certain. The CDR3 spans 13 residues. Trimming cost V 5 bases and J 1 base, with 8 bases left between them. Per germline, CDR1 SGHVS and CDR2 FNYEAQ. The CDR3 bases are TGTGCCAGCAGCCCCCCGGGCCAAGAGACCCAGTACTTC. It specifies CASSPPGQETQYF. The variable domain in full, with the rest retrieved from reference TRBV7-6 and TRBJ2-5, is GAGVSQSPRYKVTKRGQDVALRCDPISGHVSLYWYRQALGQGPEFLTYFNYEAQQDKSGLPNDRFSAERPEGSISTLTIQRTEQRDSAMYRCASSPPGQETQYFGPGTRLLVL.

This clone was seen a handful of times. This chain uses TRBV19 with TRBJ2-3; 10 bases match TRBD1. Germline assignment: CDR1 LNHDA and CDR2 SQIVND (reference sequence). This CDR3 comprises 19 residues. V lost 6 bases, J lost 1 base, and 16 bases stayed unmatched. The CDR3 sequence: CASRDRGLVAEGGTDTQYF. The CDR3 DNA sequence: TGTGCCAGTAGAGACAGGGGGCTAGTGGCGGAAGGGGGCACAGATACGCAGTATTTT.

CDR3 loop: CASSLGLAGGSEKTQYF. DNA of the CDR3: TGTGCCAGCAGTTTAGGCCTAGCGGGAGGGAGTGAGAAGACCCAGTACTTC. The chain is built from TRBV28 and TRBJ2-5; 12 bases match TRBD2. Germline lookup yields CDR1 MDHEN and CDR2 SYDVKM. The CDR3 runs 17 residues. Germline trimming cut 2 bases from V and 6 bases from J; bases unmatched to any gene: 10.

The chain carries TRBV9 and TRBJ2-5, with 12 bases identical to TRBD2. The CDR3 has 16 amino acids. Per germline, CDR1 SGDLS and CDR2 YYNGEE. V lost 0 bases and J lost 1; bases outside the gene matches: 1. The CDR3: CASSVETSGGQETQYF. In DNA form, the CDR3 reads TGTGCCAGCAGCGTAGAGACTAGCGGGGGCCAAGAGACCCAGTACTTC.

V gene TRBV7-8 combines with J gene TRBJ1-5; D may be TRBD1 (6 bases). The CDR3 runs 14 residues. Germline CDR1 SGHVS, CDR2 FQNEAQ. V lost 1 base and J 4 bases, leaving 8 bases between the germline ends. As DNA, the CDR3 is TGTGCCAGCAGCTTAGTAGGGGGAAATCAGCCCCAGCATTTT. Its translation is CASSLVGGNQPQHF.

The chain employs TRBV19 and TRBJ2-3, with TRBD2 as a possible D gene (6 bases). V lost 3 bases to trimming and J lost 0 bases, with 7 bases between them. The CDR3 is made up of 14 amino acids. Germline-derived CDR1 and CDR2 are LNHDA and SQIVND (reference sequence). This CDR3 reads CASSIGTSTDTQYF. DNA for the CDR3: TGTGCCAGTAGTATTGGGACTAGCACAGATACGCAGTATTTT.

The chain carries TRBV28 and TRBJ1-1; 8 bases are a match to TRBD1. The CDR3 spans 13 residues. The V gene end was trimmed by 2 bases and the J gene end by 5 bases; junction bases not matched to a gene: 1. Germline CDR1 reads MDHEN; CDR2 reads SYDVKM. CDR3 protein: CASSLQGATEAFF. The CDR3 bases are TGTGCCAGCAGTTTACAGGGGGCAACTGAAGCTTTCTTT.

This rearrangement joins TRBV11-3 to TRBJ2-4; 9 bases agree with TRBD1. CDR1 is SGHNT and CDR2 is YENEEA in the germline V gene. This CDR3 has 13 residues. V shed 5 bases and J 4 bases; nucleotides not matched to a gene: 0. For the CDR3, the DNA is TGTGCCAGCAGCGGACAGGGGAAAAACATTCAGTACTTC. Amino acid sequence: CASSGQGKNIQYF.

This chain joins TRBV11-2 and TRBJ2-3, with TRBD2 matching over 8 bases. Germline trimming cut 4 bases from V and 5 bases from J; bases unmatched to any gene: 5. The CDR3 covers 14 residues. Germline CDR1 is SGHAT and CDR2 is FQNNGV. CDR3 sequence: CASSSGLARDTQYF. DNA for the CDR3: TGTGCCAGCAGCTCAGGACTAGCTAGAGATACGCAGTATTTT. The entire variable domain, with the rest obtained from reference TRBV11-2 and TRBJ2-3, is as follows: EAGVAQSPRYKIIEKRQSVAFWCNPISGHATLYWYQQILGQGPKLLIQFQNNGVVDDSQLPKDRFSAERLKGVDSTLKIQPAKLEDSAVYLCASSSGLARDTQYFGPGTRLTVL.

This rearrangement joins TRBV27 to TRBJ1-6; D remains unclear. Trimming pared 1 base from V and 8 bases from J, leaving 9 bases between. This CDR3 has 14 amino acids. The germline gives CDR1 MNHEY, CDR2 SMNVEV (reference sequence). The CDR3 DNA is TGTGCCAGCAGTTTATTAGGGCGGGATTCACCCCTCCACTTT. The encoded protein is CASSLLGRDSPLHF.

The DNA for the CDR3 is TGTGCCAGCAGCAAGACAGGGGCAGAGAGCACTGAAGCTTTCTTT. Encoded protein: CASSKTGAESTEAFF. The rearrangement joins TRBV11-2 to TRBJ1-1; 8 bases fit TRBD1. The CDR3 has 15 amino acids. Trimming at V came to 5 bases and at J to 4 bases, leaving 9 bases not matched to a gene. Germline lookup yields CDR1 SGHAT and CDR2 FQNNGV.

The gene calls are TRBV27 and TRBJ2-7; tentatively, D is TRBD1 (5 bases). V was pared by 6 bases and J by 0 bases, with 18 bases between. CDR1 is MNHEY and CDR2 is SMNVEV in the germline V gene (reference sequence). The CDR3 has 16 amino acids. CDR3 region: CASSPFLQEYSYEQYF. As DNA, the CDR3 is TGTGCCAGCAGCCCTTTTCTACAGGAATACTCCTACGAGCAGTACTTC.

V is TRBV7-2 and J is TRBJ2-2; D gene ambiguous. Germline V gene data show CDR1 as SGHTA and CDR2 as FQGNSA. The CDR3 loop spans 15 amino acids. Trimming removed 5 bases from V and 5 bases from J, with 15 bases in between. DNA for the CDR3: TGTGCCAGCAGCGTTGGTGTAGAGAGGACCGGGGAGCTGTTTTTT. Its protein is CASSVGVERTGELFF.

The rearrangement uses TRBV12-3 or TRBV12-4 and TRBJ1-1, with D possibly TRBD1 on 6 matching bases. CDR3 length: 13 residues. Deletions cut 6 bases from V and 9 bases from J, with 17 bases between. The CDR3 DNA follows: TGTGCCAGCAGCCAAGGACAGACCATACAAGCTTTCTTT. Residues: CASSQGQTIQAFF.